The next 26 T cell receptor beta chains were all read from a single sample in a study of control samples from healthy donors and cancer patients. Measured with immunoSEQ multiplex PCR; TCRdb has only the in-frame clones, and not every one. The table records more than 25,000 clones, roughly 85% of them present only once. Sequences were obtained from formalin-fixed, paraffin-embedded tissue. All receptors come from a female donor with melanoma.

This clone was seen a few times. V and J are TRBV2 and TRBJ2-4; TRBD2 aligns across 7 bases. CDR3 length equals 16 residues. The germline V gene encodes CDR1 SNHLY and CDR2 FYNNEI. V lost 6 bases to trimming and J lost 0 bases; unmatched junction nucleotides: 8. The CDR3 loop is CASSLRLAVAKNIQYF. CDR3 nucleotide sequence: TGTGCCAGCAGCCTACGACTAGCAGTAGCCAAAAACATTCAGTACTTC.

The chain employs TRBV18 and TRBJ2-7; 11 bases agree with TRBD2. The junction had 2 bases not matched to a gene; V was cut back by 3 bases and J by 1 base. This CDR3 contains 15 residues. Germline loops: CDR1 KGHSH, CDR2 LQKENI. CDR3 protein: CASSPGTSGSYEQYF. CDR3 coding DNA: TGTGCCAGCTCACCCGGGACTAGCGGTTCCTACGAGCAGTACTTC.

Of note for this clone: Other nucleotide sequences from this sample produce the same CDR3. The rearrangement uses TRBV18 and TRBJ1-2, with D possibly being TRBD1 (6 bases). CDR1 is KGHSH and CDR2 is LQKENI in the germline V gene. V was clipped by 2 bases and J by 5 bases, with 15 bases between them. This CDR3 is built from 15 residues. CDR3 amino acids: CASSPNWGHNYGYTF. CDR3 sequence (DNA): TGTGCCAGCTCACCAAACTGGGGGCATAATTATGGCTACACCTTC.

J is TRBJ2-7 and V is TRBV6-6; 10 nucleotides align to TRBD2. Germline V CDR1 and CDR2: MNHNY, SVGAGI (reference sequence). CDR3 length: 15 amino acids. The junction had 4 bases not matched to a gene; V was cut back by 1 base and J by 4 bases. Written as DNA, the CDR3 is TGTGCCAGCAGTTACTTCGGGACTAGCGCGTACGAGCAGTACTTC. It is translated as CASSYFGTSAYEQYF.

The J gene is TRBJ1-5, the V gene TRBV15; D gene unclear. The CDR3 has 14 amino acids. Germline loops: CDR1 LNHNV, CDR2 YYDKDF (reference sequence). V was trimmed by 5 bases and J by 6 bases, leaving 14 bases between them. CDR3 region: CATSLVGSVQPQHF. The DNA for the CDR3 is TGTGCCACCAGCTTGGTCGGTTCCGTTCAGCCCCAGCATTTT. The whole variable domain, filled in from reference TRBV15 and TRBJ1-5, reads DAMVIQNPRYQVTQFGKPVTLSCSQTLNHNVMYWYQQKSSQAPKLLFHYYDKDFNNEADTPDNFQSRRPNTSFCFLDIRSPGLGDTAMYLCATSLVGSVQPQHFGDGTRLSIL.

The chain links TRBV5-6 to TRBJ2-7, with D perhaps given as TRBD1 or TRBD2 (6 bases each). Germline CDR1 reads SGHDT; CDR2 reads YYEEEE. Trimming removed 7 bases from V and 3 bases from J, with 20 bases in between. This CDR3 has 15 residues. The CDR3 DNA is TGTGCCAGCCTAGAGGGGGGAGCCACGGGCTACGAGCAGTACTTC. Its protein product is CASLEGGATGYEQYF.

The chain couples TRBV7-3 to TRBJ2-1; no clear D. Germline values: CDR1 SGHTA, CDR2 FQGTGA. The CDR3 sequence is 15 residues long. Trimming cost V 5 bases and J 0 bases, with 11 bases left between them. As DNA, the CDR3 is TGTGCCAGCAGCCCGCTACAGAGCTCCTACAATGAGCAGTTCTTC. Its translation: CASSPLQSSYNEQFF.

The chain employs TRBV4-1 and TRBJ2-7, with 7 bases fitting TRBD1. The germline CDR1 and CDR2 sequences are MGHRA and YSYEKL. This CDR3 spans 14 amino acids. The V and J ends lost 4 bases and 3 bases, in that order; junction bases with no gene match: 6. The CDR3 coding sequence is TGCGCCAGCAGCCGGCCAGGACAGGACTACGAGCAGTACTTC. Protein sequence: CASSRPGQDYEQYF.

The chain joins TRBV15 to TRBJ2-7, with 11 bases lining up with TRBD2. Trimming cost V 0 bases and J 0 bases; bases outside gene matches: 7. Germline V gene lookup returns CDR1 LNHNV and CDR2 YYDKDF (reference sequence). The length of the CDR3 is 18 residues. The CDR3 DNA reads as TGTGCCACCAGCAGAGATTCGGTGGGACTAGCGGACTCCTACGAGCAGTACTTC. It is translated as CATSRDSVGLADSYEQYF.

This clone appeared a single time. The chain has TRBV6-5 and TRBJ1-1; no definite D call. The CDR3 has 13 residues. CDR1 is MNHEY and CDR2 is SVGAGI in the germline V gene. Trimming removed 10 bases from V and 1 base from J, with 13 bases in between. The CDR3 sequence is CATHRQENTEAFF. The CDR3 region has the DNA TGTGCCACCCACCGGCAGGAGAACACTGAAGCTTTCTTT.

The chain combines TRBV10-2 with TRBJ2-7; 9 nucleotides line up with TRBD1. The V and J ends lost 6 bases and 4 bases, in that order; junction bases with no gene match: 10. This CDR3 spans 15 amino acids. The germline V gene encodes CDR1 WSHSY and CDR2 SAAADI. CDR3 residues: CASSRNRGQGYEQYF. The DNA for the CDR3 is TGCGCCAGCAGCCGAAACAGGGGGCAGGGTTACGAGCAGTACTTC.

The chain combines TRBV12-3 or TRBV12-4 with TRBJ2-1; 7 bases are shared with TRBD2. V lost 5 bases and J lost 8; bases outside the gene matches: 3. This CDR3 contains 12 residues. The CDR3 here is CASSQTSYEQFF. DNA of the CDR3: TGTGCCAGCAGTCAGACTAGCTATGAGCAGTTCTTC.

This clone came up once. The chain couples TRBV6-5 to TRBJ1-2, with TRBD1 matching over 7 bases. There are 14 residues in the CDR3. Losses at the gene ends were 5 bases for V and 2 bases for J; bases not matched to a gene: 5. The germline V gene has CDR1 MNHEY and CDR2 SVGAGI. As DNA, the CDR3 is TGTGCCAGCAGTACTTTACAGGGGAACTATGGCTACACCTTC. Translating gives CASSTLQGNYGYTF.

This clone was found once. The genes are TRBV6-5 and TRBJ1-2, with D possibly being TRBD1 (6 bases). The CDR3 extends over 16 amino acids. CDR1 is MNHEY and CDR2 is SVGAGI in the germline V gene. V dropped 0 bases and J dropped 4 bases, with 15 bases sitting between them. In DNA form, the CDR3 reads TGTGCCAGCAGTTACTCGAATCACGGACAGAGCTATGGCTACACCTTC. Translating it yields CASSYSNHGQSYGYTF.

This clone came up a few times. The rearrangement uses TRBV19 and TRBJ2-1; TRBD2 might be the D (6 bases). The CDR3 has 16 amino acids. The germline gives CDR1 LNHDA, CDR2 SQIVND (reference sequence). Deletions cut 3 bases from V and 4 bases from J, with 16 bases between. In DNA form, the CDR3 reads TGTGCCAGTAGTATTTCTGGGCTAGCGAAATACAATGAGCAGTTCTTC. It codes for CASSISGLAKYNEQFF. Filled out from reference TRBV19 and TRBJ2-1, the complete variable domain reads DGGITQSPKYLFRKEGQNVTLSCEQNLNHDAMYWYRQDPGQGLRLIYYSQIVNDFQKGDIAEGYSVSREKKESFPLTVTSAQKNPTAFYLCASSISGLAKYNEQFFGPGTRLTVL.

The V gene is TRBV5-6, the J gene TRBJ2-1, with TRBD1 identical over 10 bases. The germline CDR1 and CDR2 sequences are SGHDT and YYEEEE. Germline trimming cut 4 bases from V and 6 bases from J; bases unmatched to any gene: 7. The CDR3 is 15 amino acids. CDR3 protein: CASSPPGQGINEQFF. The CDR3 nucleotides read TGTGCCAGCAGCCCACCGGGACAGGGGATCAATGAGCAGTTCTTC.

The chain couples TRBV2 to TRBJ2-6; unclear D gene. The V gene's germline CDR1 is SNHLY and CDR2 FYNNEI. The CDR3 has 14 amino acids. The V end lost 6 bases, the J end lost 1 base, and 7 bases lay between the germline ends. CDR3 sequence: CASSYYSGANVLTF. CDR3 sequence (DNA): TGTGCCAGCAGCTATTATTCTGGGGCCAACGTCCTGACTTTC. The whole variable domain, filled in from reference TRBV2 and TRBJ2-6, reads EPEVTQTPSHQVTQMGQEVILRCVPISNHLYFYWYRQILGQKVEFLVSFYNNEISEKSEIFDDQFSVERPDGSNFTLKIRSTKLEDSAMYFCASSYYSGANVLTFGAGSRLTVL.

Notes on this clone: Other DNA sequences within the sample encode an identical CDR3. The rearrangement uses TRBV24-1 and TRBJ2-3; TRBD1 matches at 9 bases. V was clipped by 6 bases and J by 5 bases; unmatched bases: 8. This CDR3 comprises 15 residues. CDR1 and CDR2 from the germline V gene are KGHDR and SFDVKD. CDR3 nucleotide sequence: TGTGCCACCAGTTCCCAGGGACAGGGAGGAGATACGCAGTATTTT. Encoded protein: CATSSQGQGGDTQYF.

A few counts support this clone. The V call is TRBV6-5, the J call TRBJ2-7, with D possibly matching TRBD1 (6 bases). Trimming pared 9 bases from V and 2 bases from J, leaving 14 bases between. CDR3 size: 13 residues. Germline-derived CDR1 and CDR2 are MNHEY and SVGAGI. The CDR3 DNA follows: TGTGCCAGTCTCCGGGACACTACCTACGAGCAGTACTTC. Its translation: CASLRDTTYEQYF.

This clone was seen just once. The CDR3 here is CASSRQTAGLFF. The CDR3 coding sequence is TGTGCCAGCAGTCGACAGACCGCTGGACTGTTTTTT. The genes are TRBV12-3 or TRBV12-4 and TRBJ1-4; D is possibly TRBD1 (5 bases). The CDR3 has 12 amino acids. Trimming removed 5 bases from V and 13 bases from J, with 14 bases in between.

This chain connects TRBV7-9 to TRBJ2-1, with D possibly matching TRBD2 (6 bases). The CDR3 contains 15 residues. Trimming stripped 4 bases from V and 5 bases from J, with 15 bases between. The germline gives CDR1 SEHNR, CDR2 FQNEAQ (reference sequence). This CDR3 reads CASSSLQRVNNEQFF. The CDR3 region has the DNA TGTGCCAGCAGCTCCCTCCAGCGGGTTAACAATGAGCAGTTCTTC.

The V and J genes are TRBV29-1 and TRBJ1-1, with D hard to call. CDR1 is SQVTM, CDR2 ANQGSEA, per germline. Deletions cut 5 bases from V and 3 bases from J, with 13 bases between. The CDR3 sequence is 13 residues long. The CDR3 nucleotides read TGCAGCGTTAGGCCGACAACGGACACTGAAGCTTTCTTT. Translated, it gives CSVRPTTDTEAFF.

The genes are TRBV29-1 and TRBJ1-2; perhaps TRBD1 as D (5 bases). CDR3 length: 14 amino acids. Germline loops: CDR1 SQVTM, CDR2 ANQGSEA. As DNA, the CDR3 is TGCAGTCATTCGAAGGACATCGGAATCTATGGCTACACCTTC. It translates to CSHSKDIGIYGYTF.

V gene TRBV14 combines with J gene TRBJ2-1; 8 bases map to TRBD2. After removal of 0 bases from V and 6 bases from J, the junction contained 7 bases not matched to a gene. Looked up from germline, CDR1 is SGHDN and CDR2 is FVKESK. This CDR3 has 16 amino acids. The CDR3, as DNA: TGTGCCAGCAGCCAAGAGGAAATAGCGGGACCCAATGAGCAGTTCTTC. This sequence encodes CASSQEEIAGPNEQFF. The full variable domain, rest sourced from reference TRBV14 and TRBJ2-1, is EAGVTQFPSHSVIEKGQTVTLRCDPISGHDNLYWYRRVMGKEIKFLLHFVKESKQDESGMPNNRFLAERTGGTYSTLKVQPAELEDSGVYFCASSQEEIAGPNEQFFGPGTRLTVL.

The chain couples TRBV7-2 to TRBJ1-5; 7 nucleotides agree with TRBD1. The junction had 11 bases not matched to a gene; V was cut back by 5 bases and J by 1 base. CDR1 and CDR2 from the germline V gene are SGHTA and FQGNSA. CDR3 size: 17 residues. CDR3 loop: CASSGRTGELSNQPQHF. In DNA form, the CDR3 reads TGTGCCAGCAGCGGGCGCACAGGGGAGCTAAGCAATCAGCCCCAGCATTTT. Full variable domain (rest looked up from reference TRBV7-2 and TRBJ1-5): GAGVSQSPSNKVTEKGKDVELRCDPISGHTALYWYRQSLGQGLEFLIYFQGNSAPDKSGLPSDRFSAERTGGSVSTLTIQRTQQEDSAVYLCASSGRTGELSNQPQHFGDGTRLSIL.

The V gene is TRBV6-1, the J gene TRBJ2-7; a possible D gene is TRBD1 (5 bases). CDR3 length equals 14 residues. V dropped 1 base and J dropped 6 bases, with 13 bases sitting between them. The V gene's germline CDR1 is MNHNS and CDR2 SASEGT. The CDR3, as DNA: TGTGCCAGCAGTGAAGGGGGCAGGGTGGGCGAGCAGTACTTC. This codes for CASSEGGRVGEQYF.